This T cell receptor beta chain is drawn from a study of T cells in Graves' hyperthyroidism and ophthalmopathy. Across the study: Peripheral blood sampling occurred at initial diagnosis, before any treatment.

Amplified TCR beta CDR3 regions derived from RNA transcripts. The TCR CDR3 first-round RT-PCR relied on the HTBI primer set. Each CDR3 protein gets one entry after TCRdb re-called the multiplex PCR reads with MiXCR. The data show about 600,000 distinct CDR3 sequences, about a sixth seen once. Study-level results: Most expanded thyroid clonotypes above 0.001 also appeared in blood.

This clonotype occurred many times. Its antigen is as yet unknown. The germline V gene has CDR1 MNHNS and CDR2 SASEGT. The CDR3 runs to 15 residues. Trimming removed 5 bases from V and 3 bases from J, with 14 bases in between. The chain has TRBV6-1 and TRBJ2-1; D may match TRBD1 or TRBD2 (5 bases each). Input material: blood. This receptor was taken from a middle-aged woman with Graves' ophthalmopathy. CDR3 amino acids: CASSWDGSIYNEQFF. The DNA for the CDR3 is TGTGCCAGCAGTTGGGACGGAAGCATCTACAATGAGCAGTTCTTC.